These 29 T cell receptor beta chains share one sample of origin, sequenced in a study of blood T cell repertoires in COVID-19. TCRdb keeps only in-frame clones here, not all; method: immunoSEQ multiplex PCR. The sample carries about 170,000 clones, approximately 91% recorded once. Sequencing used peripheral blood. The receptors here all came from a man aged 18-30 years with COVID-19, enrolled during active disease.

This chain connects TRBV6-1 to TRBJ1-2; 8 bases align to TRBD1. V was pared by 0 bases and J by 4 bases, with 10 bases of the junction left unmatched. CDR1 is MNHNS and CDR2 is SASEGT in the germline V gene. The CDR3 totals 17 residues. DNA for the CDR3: TGTGCCAGCAGTGAAGCGCTTCAGGGGGCGGGGGCCTATGGCTACACCTTC. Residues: CASSEALQGAGAYGYTF.

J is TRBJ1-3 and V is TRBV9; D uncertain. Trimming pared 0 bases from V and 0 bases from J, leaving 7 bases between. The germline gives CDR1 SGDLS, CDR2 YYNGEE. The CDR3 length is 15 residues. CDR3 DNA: TGTGCCAGCAGCGTAGAACCCTACTCTGGAAACACCATATATTTT. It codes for CASSVEPYSGNTIYF.

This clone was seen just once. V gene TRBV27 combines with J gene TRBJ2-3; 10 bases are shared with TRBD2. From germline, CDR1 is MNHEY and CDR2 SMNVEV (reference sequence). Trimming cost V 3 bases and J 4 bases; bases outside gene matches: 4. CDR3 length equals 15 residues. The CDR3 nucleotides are TGTGCCAGCAGTTTGGCTAGCGGGAGTGCAGATACGCAGTATTTT. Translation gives CASSLASGSADTQYF.

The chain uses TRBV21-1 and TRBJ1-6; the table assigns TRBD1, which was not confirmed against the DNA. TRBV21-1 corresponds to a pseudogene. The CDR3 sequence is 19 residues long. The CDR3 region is CASSKEDRNTSSYNSPLHF. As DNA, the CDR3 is TGTGCCAGCAGCAAAGAGGACAGGAACACGAGCTCCTATAATTCACCCCTCCACTTT.

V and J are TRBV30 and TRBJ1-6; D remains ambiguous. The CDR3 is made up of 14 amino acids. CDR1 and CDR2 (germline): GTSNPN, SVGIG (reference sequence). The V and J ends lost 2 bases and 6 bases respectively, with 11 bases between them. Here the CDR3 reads CAWSTAALNSPLHF. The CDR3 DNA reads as TGTGCCTGGAGTACGGCGGCCCTTAATTCACCCCTCCACTTT.

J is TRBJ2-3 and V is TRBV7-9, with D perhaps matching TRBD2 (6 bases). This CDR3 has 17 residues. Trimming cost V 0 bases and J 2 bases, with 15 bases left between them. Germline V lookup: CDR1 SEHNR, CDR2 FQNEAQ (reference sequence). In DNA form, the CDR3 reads TGTGCCAGCAGCTTAGCTGGGCGGGATCCCTACACAGATACGCAGTATTTT. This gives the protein CASSLAGRDPYTDTQYF.

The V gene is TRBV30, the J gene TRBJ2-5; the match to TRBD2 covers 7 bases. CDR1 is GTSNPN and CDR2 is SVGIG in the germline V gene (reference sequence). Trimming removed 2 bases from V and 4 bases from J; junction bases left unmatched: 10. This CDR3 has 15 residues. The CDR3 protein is CAWSQWEGLGETQYF. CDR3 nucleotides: TGTGCCTGGAGTCAGTGGGAGGGCCTGGGAGAGACCCAGTACTTC.

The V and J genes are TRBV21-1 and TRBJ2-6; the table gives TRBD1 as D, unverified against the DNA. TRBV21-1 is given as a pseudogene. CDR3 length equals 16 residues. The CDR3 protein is CASRAGQSSGANVLTF. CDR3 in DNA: TGTGCCAGCCGAGCAGGTCAAAGCTCTGGGGCCAACGTCCTGACTTTC.

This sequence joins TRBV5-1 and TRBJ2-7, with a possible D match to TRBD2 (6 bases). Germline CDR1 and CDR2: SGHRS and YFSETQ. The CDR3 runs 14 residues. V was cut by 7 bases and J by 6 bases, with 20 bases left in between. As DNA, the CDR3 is TGCGCCAGCGCTCTGGGGGGAGGACGCGTCGAGCAGTACTTC. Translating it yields CASALGGGRVEQYF.

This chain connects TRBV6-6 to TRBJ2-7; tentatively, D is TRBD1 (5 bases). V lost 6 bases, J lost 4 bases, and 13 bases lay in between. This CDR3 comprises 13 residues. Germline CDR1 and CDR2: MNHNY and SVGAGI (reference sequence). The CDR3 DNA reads TGTGCCAGCAGGGGGCAGGGCTGGTACGAGCAGTACTTC. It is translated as CASRGQGWYEQYF.

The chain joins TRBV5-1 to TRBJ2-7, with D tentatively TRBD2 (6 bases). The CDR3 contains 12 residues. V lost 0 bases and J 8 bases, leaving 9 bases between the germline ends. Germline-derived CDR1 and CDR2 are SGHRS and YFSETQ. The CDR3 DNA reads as TGCGCCAGCAGCTTGGCCGGGAGCCAGCAGTACTTC. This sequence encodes CASSLAGSQQYF.

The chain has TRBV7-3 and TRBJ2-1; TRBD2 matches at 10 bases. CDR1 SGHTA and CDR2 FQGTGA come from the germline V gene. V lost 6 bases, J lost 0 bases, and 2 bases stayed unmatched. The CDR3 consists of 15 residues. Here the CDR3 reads CASSRTSGSYNEQFF. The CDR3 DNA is TGTGCCAGCAGTAGGACTAGCGGCTCCTACAATGAGCAGTTCTTC.

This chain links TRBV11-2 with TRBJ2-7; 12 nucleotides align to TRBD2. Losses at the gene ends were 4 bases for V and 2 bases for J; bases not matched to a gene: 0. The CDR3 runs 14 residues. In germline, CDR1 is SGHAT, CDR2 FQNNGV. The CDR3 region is CASSSSGRAYEQYF. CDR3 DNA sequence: TGTGCCAGCAGCTCTAGCGGGAGGGCCTACGAGCAGTACTTC.

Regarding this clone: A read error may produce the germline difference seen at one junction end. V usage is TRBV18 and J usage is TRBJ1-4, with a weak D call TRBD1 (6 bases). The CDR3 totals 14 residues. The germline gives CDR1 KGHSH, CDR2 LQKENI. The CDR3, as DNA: TGTGCCAGCTCCTTCGACAGGATGGGTGAAAAACTGCTTTTT. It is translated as CASSFDRMGEKLLF.

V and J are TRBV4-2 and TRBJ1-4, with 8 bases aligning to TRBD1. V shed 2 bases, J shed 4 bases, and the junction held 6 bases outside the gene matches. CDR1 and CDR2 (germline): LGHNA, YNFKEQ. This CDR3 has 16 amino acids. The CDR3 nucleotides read TGTGCCAGCAGCCAAACCAGGGGGCGGGTTAATGAAAAACTGTTTTTT. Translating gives CASSQTRGRVNEKLFF.

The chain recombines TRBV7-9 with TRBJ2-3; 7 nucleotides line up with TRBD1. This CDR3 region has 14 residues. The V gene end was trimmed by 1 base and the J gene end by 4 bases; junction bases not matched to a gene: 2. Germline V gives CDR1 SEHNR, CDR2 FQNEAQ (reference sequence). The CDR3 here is CASSLDRGSDTQYF. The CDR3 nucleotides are TGTGCCAGCAGCTTAGACAGGGGTTCAGATACGCAGTATTTT.

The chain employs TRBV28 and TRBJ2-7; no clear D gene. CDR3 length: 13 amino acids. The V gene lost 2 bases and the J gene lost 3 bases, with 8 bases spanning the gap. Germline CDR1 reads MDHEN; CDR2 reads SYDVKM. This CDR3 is CASSLTGGYEQYF. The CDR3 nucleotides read TGTGCCAGCAGTTTAACGGGTGGCTACGAGCAGTACTTC. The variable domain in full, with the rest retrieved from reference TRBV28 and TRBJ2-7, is DVKVTQSSRYLVKRTGEKVFLECVQDMDHENMFWYRQDPGLGLRLIYFSYDVKMKEKGDIPEGYSVSREKKERFSLILESASTNQTSMYLCASSLTGGYEQYFGPGTRLTVT.

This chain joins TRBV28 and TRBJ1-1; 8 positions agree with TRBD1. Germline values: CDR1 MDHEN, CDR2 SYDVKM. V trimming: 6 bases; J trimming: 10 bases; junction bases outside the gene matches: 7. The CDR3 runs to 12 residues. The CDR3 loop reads CASSSGQGRAFF. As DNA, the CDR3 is TGTGCCAGCAGCTCCGGACAGGGTCGAGCTTTCTTT. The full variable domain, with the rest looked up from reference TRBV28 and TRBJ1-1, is DVKVTQSSRYLVKRTGEKVFLECVQDMDHENMFWYRQDPGLGLRLIYFSYDVKMKEKGDIPEGYSVSREKKERFSLILESASTNQTSMYLCASSSGQGRAFFGQGTRLTVV.

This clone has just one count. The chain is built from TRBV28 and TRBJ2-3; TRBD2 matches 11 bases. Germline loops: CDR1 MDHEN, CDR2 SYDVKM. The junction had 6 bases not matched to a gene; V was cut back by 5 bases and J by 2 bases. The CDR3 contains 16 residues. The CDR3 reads CASSTTTSGTTDTQYF. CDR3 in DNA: TGTGCCAGCAGTACCACGACTAGCGGGACCACAGATACGCAGTATTTT.

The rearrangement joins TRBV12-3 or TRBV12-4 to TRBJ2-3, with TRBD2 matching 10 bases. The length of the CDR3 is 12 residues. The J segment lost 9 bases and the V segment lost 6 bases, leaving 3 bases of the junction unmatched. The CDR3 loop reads CASSLAGDTQYF. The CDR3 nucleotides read TGTGCCAGCAGCCTAGCGGGAGACACGCAGTATTTT.

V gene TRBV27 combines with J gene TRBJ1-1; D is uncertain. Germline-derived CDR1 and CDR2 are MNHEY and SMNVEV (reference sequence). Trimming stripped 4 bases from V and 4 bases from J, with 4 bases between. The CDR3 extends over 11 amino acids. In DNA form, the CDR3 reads TGTGCCAGCAGTTCTATCACTGAAGCTTTCTTT. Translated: CASSSITEAFF.

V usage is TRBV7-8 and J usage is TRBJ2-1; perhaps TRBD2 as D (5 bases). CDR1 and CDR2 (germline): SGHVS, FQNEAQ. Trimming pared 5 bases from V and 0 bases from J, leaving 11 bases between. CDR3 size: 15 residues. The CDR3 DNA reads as TGTGCCAGCAGCCCAGGACTGGGCTCCTACAATGAGCAGTTCTTC. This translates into CASSPGLGSYNEQFF. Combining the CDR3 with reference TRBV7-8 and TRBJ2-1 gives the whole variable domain GAGVSQSPRYKVAKRGQDVALRCDPISGHVSLFWYQQALGQGPEFLTYFQNEAQLDKSGLPSDRFFAERPEGSVSTLKIQRTQQEDSAVYLCASSPGLGSYNEQFFGPGTRLTVL.

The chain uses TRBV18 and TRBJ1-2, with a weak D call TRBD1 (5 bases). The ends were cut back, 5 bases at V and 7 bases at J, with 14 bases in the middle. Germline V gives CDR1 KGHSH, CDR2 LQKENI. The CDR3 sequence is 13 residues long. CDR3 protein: CASSGPGERGYTF. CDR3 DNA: TGTGCCAGCTCAGGGCCGGGGGAGCGTGGCTACACCTTC.

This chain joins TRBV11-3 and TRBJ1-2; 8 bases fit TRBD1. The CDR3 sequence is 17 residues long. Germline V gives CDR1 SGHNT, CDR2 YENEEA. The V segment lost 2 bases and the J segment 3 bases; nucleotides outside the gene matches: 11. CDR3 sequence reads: CASSLSPWTGTHYGYTF. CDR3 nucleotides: TGTGCCAGCAGCTTATCCCCCTGGACAGGGACCCACTATGGCTACACCTTC.

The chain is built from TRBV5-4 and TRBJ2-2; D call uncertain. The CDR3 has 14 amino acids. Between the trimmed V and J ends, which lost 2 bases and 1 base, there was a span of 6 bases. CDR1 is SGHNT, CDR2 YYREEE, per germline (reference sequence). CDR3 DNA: TGTGCCAGCAGCTTCCCCGGGAACACCGGGGAGCTGTTTTTT. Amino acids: CASSFPGNTGELFF.

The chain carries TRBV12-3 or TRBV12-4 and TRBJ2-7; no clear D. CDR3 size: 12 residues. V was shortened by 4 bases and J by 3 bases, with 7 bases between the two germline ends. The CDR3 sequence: CASSSLSYEQYF. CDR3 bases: TGTGCCAGCAGTTCCCTCAGCTACGAGCAGTACTTC.

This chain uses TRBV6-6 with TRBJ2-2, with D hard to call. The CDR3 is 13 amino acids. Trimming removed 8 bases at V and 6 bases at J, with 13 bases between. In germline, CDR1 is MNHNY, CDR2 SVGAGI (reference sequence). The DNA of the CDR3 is TGTGCCAGCGAATATAGCTGGGCCGGGGAGCTGTTTTTT. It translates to CASEYSWAGELFF.

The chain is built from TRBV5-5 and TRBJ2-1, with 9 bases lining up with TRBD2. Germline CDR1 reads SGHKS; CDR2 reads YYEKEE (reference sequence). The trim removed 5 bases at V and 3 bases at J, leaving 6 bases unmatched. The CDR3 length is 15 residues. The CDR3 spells CASRLAGLFYNEQFF. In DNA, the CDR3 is TGTGCCAGCAGACTAGCGGGCCTATTCTACAATGAGCAGTTCTTC.

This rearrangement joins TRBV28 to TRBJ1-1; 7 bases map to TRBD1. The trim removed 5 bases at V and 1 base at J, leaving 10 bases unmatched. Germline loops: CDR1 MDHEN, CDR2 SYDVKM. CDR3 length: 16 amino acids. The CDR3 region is CASSPPSRQGNTEAFF. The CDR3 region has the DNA TGTGCCAGCAGTCCCCCTTCCCGACAGGGGAACACTGAAGCTTTCTTT.